Listed here are 20 T cell receptor beta chains from one sample, sequenced in a study of spatial heterogeneity in lung cancer. TCRdb processed the 5' RACE reads anew with MiXCR; each CDR3 protein has one entry. The sample includes tens of thousands of distinct CDR3 sequences, approximately 7% of them seen just once. As to time point: sample taken at primary tumor resection. TCRs were sequenced from unsorted whole RNA of tumor, nontumor lung or PBMC. Material: PBMCs, obtained at surgery. The source of these receptors is a female donor with early-stage non-small cell lung cancer.

This clonotype was recorded at least ten times. The rearrangement joins TRBV20-1 to TRBJ2-2; 9 bases match TRBD2. Germline loops: CDR1 DFQATT, CDR2 SNEGSKA (reference sequence). The CDR3 covers 15 residues. V gave up 0 bases and J gave up 11 bases; unmatched junction bases: 10. The CDR3 reads CSARDQASGARELFF. In nucleotides, the CDR3 is TGCAGTGCTAGAGATCAGGCTAGCGGGGCCCGAGAGCTGTTTTTT.

The chain recombines TRBV7-2 with TRBJ1-6; D uncertain. Germline lookup yields CDR1 SGHTA and CDR2 FQGNSA. The CDR3 contains 11 residues. The V and J ends lost 1 base and 13 bases respectively, with 5 bases between them. This chain's CDR3 is CASSLVGPLHF. For the CDR3, the DNA is TGTGCCAGCAGCTTAGTGGGTCCCCTCCACTTT.

This clonotype was counted at least ten times. The chain links TRBV2 to TRBJ2-1, with 10 bases lining up with TRBD2. In germline, CDR1 is SNHLY, CDR2 FYNNEI. The CDR3 runs to 15 residues. J gave up 4 bases and V 6 bases, and 6 bases lay outside the gene matches. CDR3 sequence (DNA): TGTGCCAGCAGCGTCACTAGCGGGGCTTACAATGAGCAGTTCTTC. This gives the protein CASSVTSGAYNEQFF.

This clonotype was detected ten times or more. The chain employs TRBV7-8 and TRBJ1-2, with 10 bases fitting TRBD1. CDR1 is SGHVS, CDR2 FQNEAQ, per germline. With 1 base clipped from V and 7 bases from J, the junction kept 12 bases outside the gene matches. CDR3 length: 17 residues. CDR3 loop: CASSLVPPGQGLSGYTF. CDR3 nucleotide sequence: TGTGCCAGCAGCTTAGTGCCTCCGGGACAGGGGCTTAGTGGCTACACCTTC.

Many counts were recorded for this clonotype. This chain uses TRBV11-2 with TRBJ2-7; D remains ambiguous. V was pared by 5 bases and J by 4 bases, with 9 bases between. This CDR3 contains 12 residues. CDR1 is SGHAT and CDR2 is FQNNGV in the germline V gene. The CDR3 loop is CASSPTPYEQYF. The DNA for the CDR3 is TGTGCCAGCAGCCCGACCCCGTACGAGCAGTACTTC.

This clonotype was seen ten or more times. This rearrangement joins TRBV3-1 to TRBJ2-7, with D tentatively TRBD1 or TRBD2 (5 bases each). CDR3 length equals 15 residues. Germline CDR1 and CDR2: LGHDT and YNNKEL (reference sequence). V lost 3 bases and J 3 bases, leaving 15 bases between the germline ends. The CDR3: CASSQGPGTGYEQYF. CDR3 in DNA: TGTGCCAGCAGCCAGGGACCCGGGACCGGCTACGAGCAGTACTTC.

In its sample, this clonotype was seen many times. The rearrangement joins TRBV19 to TRBJ2-2, with TRBD1 matching 8 bases. Germline V gene data show CDR1 as LNHDA and CDR2 as SQIVND (reference sequence). Losses at the gene ends were 8 bases for V and 3 bases for J; bases not matched to a gene: 8. The CDR3 is 15 amino acids. The CDR3 loop reads CASRAGGIDTGELFF. In nucleotides, the CDR3 is TGTGCCAGTCGGGCAGGGGGCATAGACACCGGGGAGCTGTTTTTT.

The chain carries TRBV7-6 and TRBJ2-7, with D possibly being TRBD1 (6 bases). The germline CDR1 and CDR2 sequences are SGHVS and FNYEAQ. This CDR3 comprises 15 residues. V lost 8 bases and J 6 bases, leaving 23 bases between the germline ends. The CDR3 nucleotides are TGTGCCAGCGCACCCGTCCAGGGGCGTTCTGGCGAGCAGTACTTC. Translation: CASAPVQGRSGEQYF. Drawing the rest from reference TRBV7-6 and TRBJ2-7, the complete variable domain is GAGVSQSPRYKVTKRGQDVALRCDPISGHVSLYWYRQALGQGPEFLTYFNYEAQQDKSGLPNDRFSAERPEGSISTLTIQRTEQRDSAMYRCASAPVQGRSGEQYFGPGTRLTVT.

The table lists this clonotype with a few counts. The chain recombines TRBV7-2 with TRBJ2-1, with 8 positions matching TRBD1. V was pared by 0 bases and J by 7 bases, with 11 bases of the junction left unmatched. There are 17 residues in the CDR3. Germline V CDR1 and CDR2: SGHTA, FQGNSA. CDR3 sequence (DNA): TGTGCCAGCAGCTTAGCGCTCTCAGGGGGCGTAGAAAATGAGCAGTTCTTC. As protein: CASSLALSGGVENEQFF.

There are a few counts of this clonotype. The rearrangement uses TRBV7-6 and TRBJ1-1; D gene uncertain. The CDR3 runs to 15 residues. V was pared by 2 bases and J by 2 bases, with 12 bases between. Germline V gene sequence: CDR1 SGHVS, CDR2 FNYEAQ. CDR3 nucleotide sequence: TGTGCCAGCAGCTTAAAACGGGGTTCAAACACTGAAGCTTTCTTT. Translating gives CASSLKRGSNTEAFF. The full variable domain, its missing parts supplied by reference TRBV7-6 and TRBJ1-1, is GAGVSQSPRYKVTKRGQDVALRCDPISGHVSLYWYRQALGQGPEFLTYFNYEAQQDKSGLPNDRFSAERPEGSISTLTIQRTEQRDSAMYRCASSLKRGSNTEAFFGQGTRLTVV.

This clonotype was counted ten times or more. V usage is TRBV20-1 and J usage is TRBJ1-1; D is unclear. Germline values: CDR1 DFQATT, CDR2 SNEGSKA (reference sequence). V was trimmed by 6 bases and J by 1 base, leaving 12 bases between them. The CDR3 extends over 13 amino acids. DNA of the CDR3: TGCAGTGCCCCCCGGCCGGGGAACACTGAAGCTTTCTTT. Amino acids: CSAPRPGNTEAFF.

This clonotype was picked up a small number of times. J is TRBJ1-1 and V is TRBV6-1, with D possibly being TRBD1 (5 bases). This CDR3 is 12 amino acids long. Germline V gene sequence: CDR1 MNHNS, CDR2 SASEGT. V was clipped by 4 bases and J by 7 bases, with 10 bases between them. CDR3 nucleotides: TGTGCCAGCAGTGCACGACAGTTTGAAGCTTTCTTT. This encodes CASSARQFEAFF.

This clonotype was seen a handful of times. This chain links TRBV28 with TRBJ2-1; D may be TRBD2 (5 bases). This CDR3 has 15 residues. V dropped 3 bases and J dropped 7 bases, with 16 bases sitting between them. Germline values: CDR1 MDHEN, CDR2 SYDVKM. In nucleotides, the CDR3 is TGTGCCAGCAGTTTTAGGCGGGCGCCCTTTAATGAGCAGTTCTTC. This gives the protein CASSFRRAPFNEQFF.

This clonotype appeared many times. The rearrangement joins TRBV3-1 to TRBJ2-3; perhaps TRBD2 as D (6 bases). V gave up 1 base and J gave up 12 bases, with 11 bases separating them. The CDR3 contains 12 residues. Germline CDR1 reads LGHDT; CDR2 reads YNNKEL (reference sequence). The CDR3 loop is CASSQAGTLQYF. CDR3 bases: TGTGCCAGCAGCCAAGCCGGGACTCTTCAGTATTTT.

In this sample, this clonotype turned up many times. V is TRBV5-6 and J is TRBJ2-5, with D unresolved. Per germline, CDR1 SGHDT and CDR2 YYEEEE. The length of the CDR3 is 12 residues. The ends were cut back, 4 bases at V and 10 bases at J, with 14 bases in the middle. The CDR3 loop reads CASSPLMGIQYF. The CDR3 nucleotides are TGTGCCAGCAGCCCCCTGATGGGGATCCAGTACTTC.

As DNA, the CDR3 is TGCAGTGCTAGGTATCAGCTAAGAAACACCATATATTTT. Its protein is CSARYQLRNTIYF. The chain uses TRBV20-1 and TRBJ1-3; no reliable D call. CDR3 length: 13 amino acids. Germline loops: CDR1 DFQATT, CDR2 SNEGSKA (reference sequence). Trimming pared 3 bases from V and 5 bases from J, leaving 11 bases between.

This clonotype was picked up many times. The chain uses TRBV29-1 and TRBJ2-7, with 12 bases that match TRBD2. From germline, CDR1 is SQVTM and CDR2 ANQGSEA. Trimming cost V 3 bases and J 4 bases; bases outside gene matches: 7. This CDR3 region has 15 residues. CDR3 protein: CSVDQLAGGPYEQYF. CDR3 in DNA: TGCAGCGTTGATCAGCTAGCGGGGGGGCCGTACGAGCAGTACTTC.

This clonotype was recorded many times. CDR3 loop: CASSSRGQEQYF. Here the CDR3 DNA reads TGTGCCAGCAGTTCCCGTGGACAGGAGCAGTACTTC. The V and J genes are TRBV12-3 or TRBV12-4 and TRBJ2-7, with D perhaps matching TRBD1 (6 bases). The V end was cut by 4 bases, the J end by 7 bases, with 11 bases between. CDR3 length: 12 amino acids.

This clonotype has only a few counts. V usage is TRBV18 and J usage is TRBJ2-5; D unclear. Trimming pared 6 bases from V and 2 bases from J, leaving 7 bases between. CDR3 length: 12 amino acids. Germline assignment: CDR1 KGHSH and CDR2 LQKENI. The CDR3 nucleotides are TGTGCCAGCTCTCGAACTCAAGAGACCCAGTACTTC. It translates to CASSRTQETQYF. The complete variable domain, with remaining parts taken from reference TRBV18 and TRBJ2-5, reads NAGVMQNPRHLVRRRGQEARLRCSPMKGHSHVYWYRQLPEEGLKFMVYLQKENIIDESGMPKERFSAEFPKEGPSILRIQQVVRGDSAAYFCASSRTQETQYFGPGTRLLVL.

This clonotype showed up many times. The chain has TRBV19 and TRBJ2-7; D assignment may be TRBD1 or TRBD2 (5 bases each). Germline values: CDR1 LNHDA, CDR2 SQIVND (reference sequence). The CDR3 covers 11 residues. CDR3 coding DNA: TGTGCTTGTGGGGACCGGTACGAGCAGTACTTC. Protein sequence: CACGDRYEQYF.